This TCR beta chain comes out of a study of T cells in Graves' hyperthyroidism and ophthalmopathy. Ophthalmopathy patients showed a Clinical Activity Score of at least 3, NOSPECS grade of at least 4 and duration under 3 months. Pregnant or lactating patients were excluded, as were those with uncontrolled infection or other autoimmune disease. Diagnoses rested on clinical symptoms, serum thyroxine and TRAb, thyroid ultrasound and orbital computed tomography. Findings and limits, study-wide: Most thyroid clonotypes expanded above 0.001 appeared in blood too.

RNA transcripts yielded amplified TCR beta CDR3 regions. TCR CDR3 underwent first-round RT-PCR with the HTBI primer set. A single record per CDR3 protein comes from TCRdb applying MiXCR to the multiplex PCR reads. The table lists some 500,000 distinct CDR3 sequences, 24% of them singletons. The V and J ends lost 5 bases and 5 bases, in that order; junction bases with no gene match: 9. In germline, CDR1 is MDHEN, CDR2 SYDVKM. The CDR3 contains 15 residues. Of note for this clonotype: Its antigen is not known.

Sequenced sample: blood. The clonotype comes from a woman aged 30 to 39 with Graves' ophthalmopathy. The J gene is TRBJ1-5, the V gene TRBV28, with 7 bases identical to TRBD1. The CDR3 DNA follows: TGTGCCAGCAGTCGAACAGGGGCCAGCTATCAGCCCCAGCATTTT. Translated: CASSRTGASYQPQHF.